Sequencing of this T cell receptor (beta chain) was carried out in a study of OX40 agonist ivuxolimab in advanced cancers. Notes on the study in general: At 0.1 to 3.0 mg/kg, CD4+ and CD8+ blood T cells expanded clonally by week 6. CD8+ T cells were the subset that, on average, had more expanded clones than CD4+.

Of note for this clone: Antigen specificity is unknown.

V lost 0 bases to trimming and J lost 1 base; unmatched junction nucleotides: 1. Germline lookup yields CDR1 MRHNA and CDR2 SNTAGT. The CDR3 consists of 15 residues. Profiling relied on immunoSEQ multiplex PCR, and the TCRdb table lists in-frame clones only, not all of them. The sample carries about 73,000 clones, more than 75% recorded once. The sequencing used CD4+ or CD8+ T cells sorted from blood, collected in a trial of the OX40 agonist ivuxolimab. This TCR was recovered from an adult with an advanced solid tumor such as melanoma, head and neck, liver or kidney cancer. V gene TRBV6-4 combines with J gene TRBJ2-3; 7 bases line up with TRBD2. The CDR3 DNA reads TGTGCCAGCAGTGACTCAGGACTAGGCACAGATACGCAGTATTTT. Protein sequence: CASSDSGLGTDTQYF.